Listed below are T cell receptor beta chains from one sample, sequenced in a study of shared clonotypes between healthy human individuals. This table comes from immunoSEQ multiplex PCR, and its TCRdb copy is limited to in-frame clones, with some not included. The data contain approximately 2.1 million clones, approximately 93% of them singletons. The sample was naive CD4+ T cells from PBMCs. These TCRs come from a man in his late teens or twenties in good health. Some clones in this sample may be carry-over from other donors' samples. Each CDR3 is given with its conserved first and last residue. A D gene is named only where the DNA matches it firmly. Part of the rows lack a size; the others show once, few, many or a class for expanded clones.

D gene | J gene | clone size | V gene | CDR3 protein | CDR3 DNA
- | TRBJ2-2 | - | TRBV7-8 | CASSPRTLSNTGELFF | TGTGCCAGCAGCCCCAGGACACTAAGCAACACCGGGGAGCTGTTTTTT
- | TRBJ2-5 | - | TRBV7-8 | CASSPTRLSETQYF | TGTGCCAGCAGCCCAACGCGTCTTTCTGAGACCCAGTACTTC
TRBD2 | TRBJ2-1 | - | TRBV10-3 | CAISAGGPNEQFF | TGTGCCATCAGTGCGGGAGGGCCAAATGAGCAGTTCTTC
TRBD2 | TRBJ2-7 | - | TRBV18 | CASSPAVYRSGEQYF | TGTGCCAGCTCCCCGGCCGTGTACCGTAGCGGGGAGCAGTACTTC
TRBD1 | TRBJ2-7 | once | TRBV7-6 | CASSNSRTGGRTEQYF | TGTGCCAGTTCCAACTCCAGGACAGGGGGGAGGACCGAGCAGTACTTC
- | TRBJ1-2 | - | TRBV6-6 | CASTNVGDGYTF | TGTGCCAGCACAAACGTGGGGGACGGCTACACCTTC
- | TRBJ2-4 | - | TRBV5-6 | CASSSTGAKNIQYF | TGTGCCAGCAGCTCGACAGGAGCCAAAAACATTCAGTACTTC
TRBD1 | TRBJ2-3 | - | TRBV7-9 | CATQGADTQYF | TGTGCCACACAGGGGGCAGATACGCAGTATTTT
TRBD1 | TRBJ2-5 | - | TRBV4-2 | CASSQAPTGGRETQYF | TGTGCCAGCAGCCAAGCCCCCACAGGGGGGCGAGAGACCCAGTACTTC
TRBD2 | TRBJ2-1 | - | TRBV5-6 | CASSRTSGGSSYNEQFF | TGTGCCAGCAGCCGGACTAGCGGGGGATCCTCCTACAATGAGCAGTTCTTC
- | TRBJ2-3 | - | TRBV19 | CASSLGPTDTQYF | TGTGCCAGTAGTCTCGGCCCAACCGATACGCAGTATTTT
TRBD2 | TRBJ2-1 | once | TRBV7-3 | CASSLTSSGAYNEQFF | TGTGCCAGCAGCCTTACCTCTAGCGGGGCCTACAATGAGCAGTTCTTC
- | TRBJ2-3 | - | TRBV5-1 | CASSLTLAITDTQYF | TGCGCCAGCAGCCTGACGTTAGCGATCACAGATACGCAGTATTTT
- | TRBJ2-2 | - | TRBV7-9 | CASSLGSRGTGELFF | TGTGCCAGCAGCTTAGGCTCTCGGGGCACCGGGGAGCTGTTTTTT
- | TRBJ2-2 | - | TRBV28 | CASTPTNTGELFF | TGTGCCAGCACCCCTACGAACACCGGGGAGCTGTTTTTT
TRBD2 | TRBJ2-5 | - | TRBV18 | CASSPPFIAGGMETQYF | TGTGCCAGCTCACCGCCTTTTATAGCGGGAGGTATGGAGACCCAGTACTTC
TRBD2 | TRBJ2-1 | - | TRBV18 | CASSPGLAGVLEQFF | TGTGCCAGCTCACCGGGACTAGCGGGCGTCTTAGAGCAGTTCTTC